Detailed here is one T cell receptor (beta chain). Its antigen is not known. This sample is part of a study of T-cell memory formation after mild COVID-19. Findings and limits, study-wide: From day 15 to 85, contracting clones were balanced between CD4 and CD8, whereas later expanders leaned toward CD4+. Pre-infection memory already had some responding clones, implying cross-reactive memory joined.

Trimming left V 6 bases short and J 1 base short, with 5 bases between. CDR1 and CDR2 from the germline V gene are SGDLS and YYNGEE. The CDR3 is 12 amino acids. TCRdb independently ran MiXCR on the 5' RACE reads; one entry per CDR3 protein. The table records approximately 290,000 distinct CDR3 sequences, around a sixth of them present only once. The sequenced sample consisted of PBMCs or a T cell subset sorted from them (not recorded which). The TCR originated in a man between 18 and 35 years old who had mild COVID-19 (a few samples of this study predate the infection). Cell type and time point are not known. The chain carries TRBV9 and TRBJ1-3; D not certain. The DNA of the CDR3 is TGTGCCAGCACGTCGTCTGGAAACACCATATATTTT. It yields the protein CASTSSGNTIYF.